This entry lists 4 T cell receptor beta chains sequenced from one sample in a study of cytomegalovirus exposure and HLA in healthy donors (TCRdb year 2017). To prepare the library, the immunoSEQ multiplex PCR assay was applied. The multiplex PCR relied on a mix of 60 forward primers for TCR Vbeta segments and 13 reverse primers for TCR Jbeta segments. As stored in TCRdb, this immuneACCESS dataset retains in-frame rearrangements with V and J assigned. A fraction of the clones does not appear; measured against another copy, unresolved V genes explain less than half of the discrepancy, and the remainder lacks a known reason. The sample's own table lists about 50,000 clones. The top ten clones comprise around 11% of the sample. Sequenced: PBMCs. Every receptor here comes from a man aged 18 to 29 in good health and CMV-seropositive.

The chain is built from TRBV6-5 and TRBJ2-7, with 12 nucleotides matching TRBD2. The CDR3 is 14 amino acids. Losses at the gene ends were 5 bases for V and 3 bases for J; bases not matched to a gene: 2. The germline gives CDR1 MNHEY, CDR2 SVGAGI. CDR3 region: CASSPGLAGYEQYF. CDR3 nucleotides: TGTGCCAGCAGTCCGGGACTAGCGGGCTACGAGCAGTACTTC.

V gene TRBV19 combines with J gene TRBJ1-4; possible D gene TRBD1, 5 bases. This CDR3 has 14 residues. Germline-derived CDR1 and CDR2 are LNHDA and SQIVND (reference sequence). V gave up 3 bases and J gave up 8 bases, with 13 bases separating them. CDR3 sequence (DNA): TGTGCCAGTAGTATTGGGGACTTAGGCGAAAAACTGTTTTTT. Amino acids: CASSIGDLGEKLFF.

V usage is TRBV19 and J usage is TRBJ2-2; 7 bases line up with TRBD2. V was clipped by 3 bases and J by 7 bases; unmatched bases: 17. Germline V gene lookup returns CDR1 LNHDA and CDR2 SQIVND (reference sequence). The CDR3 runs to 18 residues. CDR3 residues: CASSIYFGGGYGGGELFF. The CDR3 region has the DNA TGTGCCAGTAGTATCTACTTTGGGGGGGGGTACGGTGGCGGGGAGCTGTTTTTT.

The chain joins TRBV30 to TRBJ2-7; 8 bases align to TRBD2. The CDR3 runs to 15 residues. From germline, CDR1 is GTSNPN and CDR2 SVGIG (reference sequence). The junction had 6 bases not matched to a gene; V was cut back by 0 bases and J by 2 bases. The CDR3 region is CAWSVTGGLAYEQYF. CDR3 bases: TGTGCCTGGAGTGTGACGGGGGGGTTAGCCTACGAGCAGTACTTC. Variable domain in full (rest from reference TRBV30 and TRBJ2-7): SQTIHQWPATLVQPVGSPLSLECTVEGTSNPNLYWYRQAAGRGLQLLFYSVGIGQISSEVPQNLSASRPQDRQFILSSKKLLLSDSGFYLCAWSVTGGLAYEQYFGPGTRLTVT.